This note documents a single T cell receptor (beta chain) sequence. Per the original methods: Amplification of reference gene primers provided the estimated nucleated cell counts. Sequencing was performed with immunoSEQ multiplex PCR; in TCRdb, only in-frame clones are kept and a portion is missing. V and J calls plus clone size are reproduced from that table; the DNA served to infer D and trimming. The data show about 180,000 clones, roughly 81% seen once. This entry is derived from a study of blood T cell repertoires in COVID-19. About the study: Acute and convalescent COVID-19 samples came from the United States, Italy and Spain. Nucleic acid was either cDNA or gDNA, and it came from T cells, B-cell-depleted T cells, or PBMCs.

Germline values: CDR1 SGHTA, CDR2 FQGNSA. This CDR3 is 13 amino acids long. Deletions cut 6 bases from V and 0 bases from J, with 9 bases between. In Seattle, patients joined the study during active infection and were tracked longitudinally. Input material: peripheral blood. V is TRBV7-2 and J is TRBJ2-7; D unclear. The TCR sequence derives from a woman aged 80 or over with COVID-19, enrolled during active disease. The CDR3: CASRPGSSYEQYF. The CDR3 nucleotides are TGTGCCAGCAGGCCCGGGTCCTCCTACGAGCAGTACTTC.